One sample yielded the 29 T cell receptor beta chains listed below, sequenced in a study of vaccination and CD4 T cells after COVID-19. Treatment noted: approximately 10-day PBMC culture with coronavirus spike peptide pools or control peptides (ViraFEST assay). Their specific antigens are unknown. Cultured CD4+ T-cell DNA underwent Oncomine TCR Beta short-read sequencing. Using its own MiXCR run on the PCR reads, TCRdb lists one record per CDR3 protein. The table includes over 11,000 distinct CDR3 sequences, approximately 45% detected once. Sequencing was carried out using cultured CD4+ T cells from blood. The receptors shown here come from a human donor with COVID-19.

This chain connects TRBV7-2 to TRBJ2-1; the match to TRBD2 covers 10 bases. The germline gives CDR1 SGHTA, CDR2 FQGNSA. Trimming removed 5 bases from V and 8 bases from J; junction bases left unmatched: 9. The CDR3 consists of 15 residues. The CDR3 protein is CASSQSGGASHEQFF. The CDR3 nucleotides read TGTGCCAGCAGCCAAAGCGGGGGGGCGAGTCATGAGCAGTTCTTC.

This chain connects TRBV7-9 to TRBJ2-1; TRBD2 is a possible D gene (6 bases). The germline gives CDR1 SEHNR, CDR2 FQNEAQ (reference sequence). CDR3 length: 14 residues. Trimming took off 5 bases at V and 1 base at J, with 9 bases between the two ends. CDR3 bases: TGTGCCAGCAGCCGGGCGGGATCCTACAATGAGCAGTTCTTC. Its protein product is CASSRAGSYNEQFF.

This chain uses TRBV7-8 with TRBJ1-1; D is unclear. The CDR3 totals 17 residues. V was trimmed by 5 bases and J by 4 bases, leaving 23 bases between them. In germline, CDR1 is SGHVS, CDR2 FQNEAQ. As DNA, the CDR3 is TGTGCCAGCAGCCACACCGCGGGTAACCCGCGGGCCACTGAAGCTTTCTTT. This encodes CASSHTAGNPRATEAFF.

The V and J genes are TRBV7-8 and TRBJ2-7; 14 bases fit TRBD2. V trimming: 5 bases; J trimming: 4 bases; junction bases outside the gene matches: 10. In germline, CDR1 is SGHVS, CDR2 FQNEAQ. There are 17 residues in the CDR3. CDR3 sequence reads: CASSPKMTSGGAYEQYF. The CDR3, as DNA: TGTGCCAGCAGCCCTAAGATGACTAGCGGGGGGGCGTACGAGCAGTACTTC. Full variable domain (outside the CDR3, taken from reference TRBV7-8 and TRBJ2-7): GAGVSQSPRYKVAKRGQDVALRCDPISGHVSLFWYQQALGQGPEFLTYFQNEAQLDKSGLPSDRFFAERPEGSVSTLKIQRTQQEDSAVYLCASSPKMTSGGAYEQYFGPGTRLTVT.

This clonotype was seen more than once but under ten times. This rearrangement joins TRBV10-3 to TRBJ1-2; no reliable D call. The CDR3 is 12 amino acids. In germline, CDR1 is ENHRY, CDR2 SYGVKD. Trimming pared 9 bases from V and 3 bases from J, leaving 11 bases between. The CDR3: CAIPGVYYGYTF. As DNA, the CDR3 is TGTGCCATACCTGGTGTTTACTATGGCTACACCTTC.

In its sample, this clonotype was seen a few times. The chain joins TRBV7-8 to TRBJ1-1; the D gene is possibly TRBD1 (5 bases). Trimming shortened V by 5 bases and J by 4 bases, and 11 bases separated the two germline ends. The CDR3 covers 13 residues. Germline V CDR1 and CDR2: SGHVS, FQNEAQ. CDR3 nucleotides: TGTGCCAGCAGCGAGGACAAGGTCACTGAAGCTTTCTTT. It codes for CASSEDKVTEAFF.

This clonotype was observed a few times. The CDR3 loop is CSARPWEQGGDQPQHF. The CDR3 region has the DNA TGCAGTGCTAGACCCTGGGAACAGGGAGGGGATCAGCCCCAGCATTTT. This sequence joins TRBV20-1 and TRBJ1-5; D perhaps matches TRBD1 (6 bases). The CDR3 length is 16 residues. The germline V and J ends were trimmed by 2 bases and 5 bases, with 19 bases remaining between them. Germline CDR1 and CDR2: DFQATT and SNEGSKA (reference sequence).

The V and J genes are TRBV20-1 and TRBJ2-1; 14 nucleotides match TRBD2. The CDR3 sequence is 16 residues long. Trimming removed 1 base from V and 9 bases from J; junction bases left unmatched: 8. Per the germline V gene, CDR1 is DFQATT and CDR2 is SNEGSKA (reference sequence). The CDR3, as DNA: TGCAGTGCTAGAGGTACGACTAGCGGGGGGGCCTCTGAGCAGTTCTTC. This sequence encodes CSARGTTSGGASEQFF.

In this sample, this clonotype turned up a few times. V usage is TRBV7-6 and J usage is TRBJ2-3; 9 nucleotides agree with TRBD2. After removal of 1 base from V and 3 bases from J, the junction contained 8 bases not matched to a gene. CDR3 size: 17 residues. CDR1 SGHVS and CDR2 FNYEAQ come from the germline V gene. CDR3 amino acids: CASSLGVSGGLTDTQYF. Written as DNA, the CDR3 is TGTGCCAGCAGCTTAGGGGTCAGCGGGGGGTTGACAGATACGCAGTATTTT.

The rearrangement links TRBV7-2 to TRBJ1-2, with D tentatively TRBD1 (6 bases). Germline CDR1 and CDR2: SGHTA and FQGNSA. The CDR3 spans 16 residues. V lost 3 bases and J lost 0, with 14 bases in between. CDR3 nucleotide sequence: TGTGCCAGCAGCTTCCTAAGGACAGCTACTAACTATGGCTACACCTTC. Residues: CASSFLRTATNYGYTF. The full variable domain, its missing parts supplied by reference TRBV7-2 and TRBJ1-2, is GAGVSQSPSNKVTEKGKDVELRCDPISGHTALYWYRQSLGQGLEFLIYFQGNSAPDKSGLPSDRFSAERTGGSVSTLTIQRTQQEDSAVYLCASSFLRTATNYGYTFGSGTRLTVV.

The chain links TRBV2 to TRBJ1-6, with TRBD1 matching 8 bases. Looked up from germline, CDR1 is SNHLY and CDR2 is FYNNEI. The CDR3 covers 16 residues. Trimming at V came to 6 bases and at J to 5 bases, leaving 9 bases not matched to a gene. CDR3 sequence reads: CASSAQGAQNNSPLHF. DNA of the CDR3: TGTGCCAGCAGCGCCCAGGGGGCGCAAAATAATTCACCCCTCCACTTT.

The chain combines TRBV2 with TRBJ2-5, with 13 bases matching TRBD2. CDR1 SNHLY and CDR2 FYNNEI come from the germline V gene. This CDR3 region has 13 residues. V lost 8 bases to trimming and J lost 8 bases; unmatched junction nucleotides: 5. This CDR3 is CASGTSGELTQYF. The CDR3 region has the DNA TGTGCCAGCGGGACTAGCGGGGAGTTAACCCAGTACTTC.

J is TRBJ2-7 and V is TRBV7-2; no clear D. The CDR3 extends over 15 amino acids. V gave up 2 bases and J gave up 4 bases, with 15 bases separating them. Germline V lookup: CDR1 SGHTA, CDR2 FQGNSA. This chain's CDR3 is CASSLTHRSQYEQYF. Written as DNA, the CDR3 is TGTGCCAGCAGCTTAACCCATCGATCACAATACGAGCAGTACTTC.

This clonotype occurred a few times. The genes are TRBV6-2 or TRBV6-3 and TRBJ2-5; the match to TRBD2 covers 14 bases. Germline trimming cut 6 bases from V and 5 bases from J; bases unmatched to any gene: 5. Germline loops: CDR1 MNHEY, CDR2 SVGEGT. This CDR3 region has 15 residues. CDR3 sequence (DNA): TGTGCCAGCAGAAGGACTAGCGGGGGGTCGGAGACCCAGTACTTC. Translation gives CASRRTSGGSETQYF.

The chain has TRBV20-1 and TRBJ1-2; no clear D. The CDR3 is made up of 13 amino acids. Germline lookup yields CDR1 DFQATT and CDR2 SNEGSKA (reference sequence). The ends were cut back, 0 bases at V and 7 bases at J, with 12 bases in the middle. CDR3 residues: CSARDGVLGGYTF. CDR3 in DNA: TGCAGTGCTAGAGATGGGGTATTGGGTGGCTACACCTTC.

J is TRBJ2-7 and V is TRBV29-1; the D is unclear. Per germline, CDR1 SQVTM and CDR2 ANQGSEA. This CDR3 is 13 amino acids long. The V gene lost 6 bases and the J gene lost 7 bases, with 19 bases spanning the gap. The CDR3 DNA sequence: TGCAGCGTGATTGGGGTTGGGGTTTGGGAGCAGTACTTC. Translated: CSVIGVGVWEQYF.

The chain joins TRBV6-1 to TRBJ1-5; D remains unclear. The CDR3 totals 14 residues. The germline gives CDR1 MNHNS, CDR2 SASEGT. V was pared by 8 bases and J by 7 bases, with 18 bases between. The CDR3 bases are TGTGCCAGCCGAACTGGGTCCGGGGTCCAGCCCCAGCATTTT. Translation gives CASRTGSGVQPQHF.

The chain uses TRBV5-1 and TRBJ2-3; D ambiguous. CDR1 and CDR2 (germline): SGHRS, YFSETQ. Trimming took off 2 bases at V and 4 bases at J, with 11 bases between the two ends. The length of the CDR3 is 14 residues. CDR3 sequence reads: CASSFSPSPDTQYF. The CDR3 bases are TGCGCCAGCAGCTTTTCCCCCAGTCCAGATACGCAGTATTTT.

This clonotype turned up a few times. The chain combines TRBV6-1 with TRBJ1-3, with TRBD1 matching 7 bases. The CDR3 has 15 amino acids. Trimming removed 7 bases from V and 4 bases from J; junction bases left unmatched: 10. CDR1 and CDR2 (germline): MNHNS, SASEGT. The CDR3 DNA reads TGTGCCAGCATGGGGACAGCGAATGGGGGAAACACCATATATTTT. Translation gives CASMGTANGGNTIYF.

The CDR3 DNA sequence: TGTGCCAGCAGACGAACAGGGGATGGGTCCTACGAGCAGTACTTC. Residues: CASRRTGDGSYEQYF. The chain has TRBV7-2 and TRBJ2-7; TRBD1 matches at 7 bases. The CDR3 is 15 amino acids. After removal of 6 bases from V and 1 base from J, the junction contained 9 bases not matched to a gene. Germline-derived CDR1 and CDR2 are SGHTA and FQGNSA.

The chain is built from TRBV28 and TRBJ1-1; unclear D gene. Germline CDR1 is MDHEN and CDR2 is SYDVKM. Trimming pared 5 bases from V and 2 bases from J, leaving 12 bases between. This CDR3 region has 14 residues. The CDR3 loop is CASSPGGRNTEAFF. As DNA, the CDR3 is TGTGCCAGCAGTCCCGGTGGCAGAAACACTGAAGCTTTCTTT.

The CDR3 region has the DNA TGTGCCACCCAGGGTTTCGACGAGCAGTACTTC. This sequence encodes CATQGFDEQYF. The rearrangement links TRBV7-2 to TRBJ2-7; TRBD1 might be the D (5 bases). The length of the CDR3 is 11 residues. V lost 10 bases and J lost 5, with 12 bases in between. Germline V CDR1 and CDR2: SGHTA, FQGNSA.

This chain uses TRBV6-1 with TRBJ1-1; 8 bases map to TRBD1. Germline V gene data show CDR1 as MNHNS and CDR2 as SASEGT. CDR3 length equals 13 residues. V shed 6 bases, J shed 4 bases, and the junction held 4 bases outside the gene matches. CDR3: CASSRGLGTEAFF. Written as DNA, the CDR3 is TGTGCCAGCAGCAGGGGGCTCGGCACTGAAGCTTTCTTT.

The chain is built from TRBV7-2 and TRBJ2-7, with unresolved D. Between the trimmed V and J ends, which lost 3 bases and 7 bases, there was a span of 10 bases. The CDR3 consists of 12 residues. Germline V CDR1 and CDR2: SGHTA, FQGNSA. The CDR3 reads CASSFPTREQYF. DNA of the CDR3: TGTGCCAGCAGCTTTCCGACGAGGGAGCAGTACTTC. The variable domain in full, completed from reference TRBV7-2 and TRBJ2-7, reads GAGVSQSPSNKVTEKGKDVELRCDPISGHTALYWYRQSLGQGLEFLIYFQGNSAPDKSGLPSDRFSAERTGGSVSTLTIQRTQQEDSAVYLCASSFPTREQYFGPGTRLTVT.

The chain couples TRBV20-1 to TRBJ2-1, with 8 nucleotides matching TRBD1. V lost 1 base to trimming and J lost 2 bases; unmatched junction nucleotides: 1. Germline assignment: CDR1 DFQATT and CDR2 SNEGSKA (reference sequence). This CDR3 spans 14 amino acids. This CDR3 is CSARGTGTYNEQFF. The CDR3 bases are TGCAGTGCTAGAGGGACAGGGACCTACAATGAGCAGTTCTTC.

The chain joins TRBV20-1 to TRBJ1-5; TRBD1 might be the D (5 bases). The CDR3 contains 15 residues. Germline V gives CDR1 DFQATT, CDR2 SNEGSKA (reference sequence). V dropped 2 bases and J dropped 1 base, with 12 bases sitting between them. The CDR3 sequence is CSARPYGASNQPQHF. CDR3 in DNA: TGCAGTGCTAGACCTTACGGGGCGAGCAATCAGCCCCAGCATTTT.

The chain couples TRBV27 to TRBJ2-5, with TRBD1 matching over 10 bases. The CDR3 extends over 15 amino acids. Per the germline V gene, CDR1 is MNHEY and CDR2 is SMNVEV (reference sequence). V was pared by 6 bases and J by 2 bases, with 6 bases of the junction left unmatched. The CDR3 here is CASRSRGQGQETQYF. CDR3 in DNA: TGTGCCAGCAGGTCAAGGGGACAGGGGCAAGAGACCCAGTACTTC.

The J gene is TRBJ1-2, the V gene TRBV19; tentatively, D is TRBD1 (5 bases). Germline lookup yields CDR1 LNHDA and CDR2 SQIVND (reference sequence). V lost 3 bases and J lost 4, with 12 bases in between. CDR3 length: 14 residues. CDR3 sequence: CASSMEGQGYGYTF. The CDR3 bases are TGTGCCAGTAGTATGGAGGGGCAGGGCTATGGCTACACCTTC. The variable domain in full, with the rest retrieved from reference TRBV19 and TRBJ1-2, is DGGITQSPKYLFRKEGQNVTLSCEQNLNHDAMYWYRQDPGQGLRLIYYSQIVNDFQKGDIAEGYSVSREKKESFPLTVTSAQKNPTAFYLCASSMEGQGYGYTFGSGTRLTVV.

The rearrangement links TRBV10-3 to TRBJ1-4; no firm D call. This CDR3 has 16 amino acids. Germline V CDR1 and CDR2: ENHRY, SYGVKD. The V end was cut by 3 bases, the J end by 5 bases, with 16 bases between. The CDR3 loop reads CAISEDVDGRNEKLFF. The DNA of the CDR3 is TGTGCCATCAGTGAAGATGTAGACGGACGGAATGAAAAACTGTTTTTT.